This T cell receptor beta chain was identified in a study of shared clonotypes between healthy human individuals. Study results and limitations: Donors were few, which limited the genetic and exposure-history diversity represented. Generation probability values for non-shared clonotypes were lower than those for clonotypes shared by all four donors.

Germline V gene sequence: CDR1 MNHEY, CDR2 SMNVEV (reference sequence). With 3 bases clipped from V and 1 base from J, the junction kept 9 bases outside the gene matches. The CDR3 sequence is 17 residues long. Naive CD8 cells lacked CD45RO and underwent positive selection for CCR7, leaving out terminally differentiated effector memory CD45RA+ cells. Caucasian adults residing in Nashville, Tennessee made up all the donors. The run depth of the assay was deep. Assay used: immunoSEQ multiplex PCR; TCRdb lists only in-frame clones, some missing. The profile covers 550,000 to 750,000 clones, with under 95% appearing a single time and about 24% taken by the ten largest. With regard to this clone: What it binds is unknown.

The chain employs TRBV27 and TRBJ2-7; 10 bases align to TRBD1. The source is a man aged 30 to 39 in good health. Sequences were obtained from naive CD8+ T cells sorted from blood. The chain's CDR3 is CASSFRPRDRGSYEQYF. The CDR3 nucleotides read TGTGCCAGCAGTTTTAGGCCCCGGGACAGGGGTTCCTACGAGCAGTACTTC.